What follows are 10 T cell receptor beta chains derived from one specimen sequenced in a study of early T cells in non-severe SARS-CoV-2 infection. TCRdb reprocessed the 5' RACE reads via MiXCR and lists one record per CDR3 protein. The repertoire holds 50,000 to 60,000 distinct CDR3 sequences, with under 10% as singletons. Sequencing was performed on whole blood. These TCRs come from an adult who was a healthcare worker with PCR-confirmed SARS-CoV-2 infection or an uninfected control (not recorded which).

This chain joins TRBV6-5 and TRBJ1-2; D not certain. The CDR3 extends over 12 amino acids. The germline V gene has CDR1 MNHEY and CDR2 SVGAGI. Trimming shortened V by 10 bases and J by 1 base, and 10 bases separated the two germline ends. The CDR3 loop is CATHGLNYGYTF. The CDR3 DNA follows: TGTGCCACCCACGGTCTTAACTATGGCTACACCTTC.

In its sample, this clonotype was seen a few times. The chain is built from TRBV29-1 and TRBJ1-4; 8 nucleotides match TRBD1. The CDR3 totals 13 residues. V was pared by 4 bases and J by 8 bases, with 6 bases of the junction left unmatched. Per the germline V gene, CDR1 is SQVTM and CDR2 is ANQGSEA. CDR3 sequence reads: CSVAWTGNEKLFF. CDR3 bases: TGCAGCGTTGCGTGGACAGGGAACGAAAAACTGTTTTTT.

The table lists this clonotype with many counts. This sequence joins TRBV20-1 and TRBJ2-4; D call uncertain. CDR3 size: 13 residues. With 0 bases removed from V and 6 bases from J, the gap between germline ends came to 9 bases. Germline V gene data show CDR1 as DFQATT and CDR2 as SNEGSKA (reference sequence). The CDR3: CSARDLRGNIQYF. Written as DNA, the CDR3 is TGCAGTGCTAGAGATCTCCGAGGAAACATTCAGTACTTC.

In its sample, this clonotype was seen a few times. The CDR3 here is CASSQQTSSVNEQYF. The CDR3 DNA sequence: TGTGCCAGCAGCCAACAGACTAGCTCAGTTAACGAGCAGTACTTC. The chain joins TRBV7-2 to TRBJ2-7; the match to TRBD2 covers 7 bases. This CDR3 comprises 15 residues. Per germline, CDR1 SGHTA and CDR2 FQGNSA. V was clipped by 5 bases and J by 5 bases; unmatched bases: 12. The full variable domain, its missing parts supplied by reference TRBV7-2 and TRBJ2-7, is GAGVSQSPSNKVTEKGKDVELRCDPISGHTALYWYRQSLGQGLEFLIYFQGNSAPDKSGLPSDRFSAERTGGSVSTLTIQRTQQEDSAVYLCASSQQTSSVNEQYFGPGTRLTVT.

For this clonotype: A read error may account for a junction end that differs from germline. The V call is TRBV7-6, the J call TRBJ1-2, with D possibly being TRBD1 (5 bases). This CDR3 has 13 amino acids. Germline V gene lookup returns CDR1 SGHVS and CDR2 FNYEAQ. CDR3 sequence reads: CASSLGQGYGYTF. In DNA form, the CDR3 reads TGTGCTAGCAGCTTGGGCCAGGGCTATGGCTACACCTTC.

This clonotype was seen repeatedly, ten times or more. The chain recombines TRBV6-2 or TRBV6-3 with TRBJ1-1, with D perhaps matching TRBD1 (5 bases). V lost 0 bases to trimming and J lost 4 bases, with 18 bases between them. There are 17 residues in the CDR3. Germline CDR1 and CDR2: MNHEY and SVGEGT. In DNA form, the CDR3 reads TGTGCCAGCAGTTACTCGAGGAACAGAGCAGGGCGCACTGAAGCTTTCTTT. This codes for CASSYSRNRAGRTEAFF.

This clonotype came up many times. The V call is TRBV7-9, the J call TRBJ2-2; 8 positions match TRBD2. Germline assignment: CDR1 SEHNR and CDR2 FQNEAQ (reference sequence). With V trimmed by 5 bases and J by 0 bases, 2 bases remained unmatched. The CDR3 spans 15 residues. The CDR3 is CASSQTSANTGELFF. The CDR3 bases are TGTGCCAGCAGCCAGACTAGCGCGAACACCGGGGAGCTGTTTTTT.

This clonotype was found many times. This chain connects TRBV24-1 to TRBJ2-3; possibly TRBD1 for D (5 bases). This CDR3 has 14 amino acids. The V gene's germline CDR1 is KGHDR and CDR2 SFDVKD. Between the trimmed V and J ends, which lost 4 bases and 2 bases, there was a span of 9 bases. The CDR3 loop reads CATSDPTVTDTQYF. The CDR3 nucleotides are TGTGCCACCAGTGACCCGACAGTCACAGATACGCAGTATTTT.

This clonotype was detected a few times. The rearrangement uses TRBV3-1 and TRBJ1-6, with D possibly being TRBD1 (6 bases). The germline V gene encodes CDR1 LGHDT and CDR2 YNNKEL (reference sequence). This CDR3 is 15 amino acids long. V was trimmed by 3 bases and J by 10 bases, leaving 16 bases between them. The CDR3, as DNA: TGTGCCAGCAGCCACCACGGACAGCCCCAGTCACCCCTCCACTTT. Translated: CASSHHGQPQSPLHF.

At least ten counts were recorded for this clonotype. V is TRBV5-1 and J is TRBJ2-5; TRBD2 agrees at 7 bases. The J segment lost 2 bases and the V segment lost 0 bases, leaving 10 bases of the junction unmatched. CDR3 length: 17 residues. The V gene's germline CDR1 is SGHRS and CDR2 YFSETQ. CDR3 protein: CASSLGLRSSGQETQYF. CDR3 DNA: TGCGCCAGCAGCTTGGGTCTTAGGTCTAGCGGACAAGAGACCCAGTACTTC.